This T cell receptor (beta chain) was documented in a study of T cells in narcolepsy. Overall study context: Enrolled donors included narcolepsy type 1 or type 2 patients and healthy controls.

Sequenced by immunoSEQ multiplex PCR; TCRdb stores in-frame clones only, minus some. The data show 15,000 to 20,000 clones, over 60% seen once. This clone was observed once. No antigen is known for it. The CDR3 has 14 residues. J lost 2 bases, V lost 7 bases, and 5 bases had no gene match. Germline lookup yields CDR1 SEHNR and CDR2 FQNEAQ (reference sequence). Study-wide results and limits: HCRT-specific and TRIB2-specific autoreactive clonotypes appeared among same-patient CSF and blood CD4+ clonotypes. Reportedly, autoreactive clonotypes were serially detected in patients' blood but not controls'.

The chain uses TRBV7-9 and TRBJ1-2, with 9 nucleotides matching TRBD1. The TCR originated in a human donor with narcolepsy. The sequencing input was CD45RA- memory CD8+ T cells from PBMCs. CDR3 DNA: TGTGCCAGCATCACACAGGGGGCCAACTATGGCTACACCTTC. Translation gives CASITQGANYGYTF.